Below, one TCR beta chain is given with its context. Per the original methods: Researchers report that nucleated cell counts were estimated from reference gene primer amplification. Here immunoSEQ multiplex PCR was the method, and the copy in TCRdb shows in-frame clones only, minus some. The DNA gave D and trimming, while V, J and clone size come from that table. The sample contains 95,000 to 150,000 clones, 70% to 85% of which appear only once. The data are from a study of blood T cell repertoires in COVID-19. Whole-study context: Some COVID-19 samples were acute and others convalescent; all came from the United States, Italy and Spain. T cells, B-cell-depleted T cells, or PBMCs supplied cDNA or gDNA.

Trimming left V 2 bases short and J 1 base short, with 9 bases between. The CDR3 has 15 residues. Germline CDR1 reads SGHNT; CDR2 reads YENEEA. The chain uses TRBV11-3 and TRBJ1-3, with D perhaps TRBD1 (5 bases). This TCR derives from a woman aged 70-85 years with acute or convalescent COVID-19. Material for sequencing was peripheral blood. CDR3 sequence reads: CASSLSSGSGNTIYF. As DNA, the CDR3 is TGTGCCAGCAGCTTAAGTTCAGGGTCTGGAAACACCATATATTTT.